This T cell receptor (beta chain) was observed in a study of early T cells in non-severe SARS-CoV-2 infection (dated by TCRdb to the early 2020s). As for the study more broadly: Because TCR sequencing relied on bulk RNA taken from unsorted whole blood, pairing of alpha and beta chains was not possible. The paper as a whole reports these results and caveats: VDJdb matching was skewed toward anti-spike CD8 responses and likely underestimated virus-specific expansions, missing private and CD4 specificities.

The library was produced with 5' RACE. Sequencing relied on a NextSeq 500. To correct for sequencing error and PCR bias, the TCR library protocol tagged individual cDNA molecules with unique molecular identifiers. Sequencing covered both TCR alpha and beta chains, and within each sample the abundances of alpha and beta sequences were tightly co-correlated. In the paper's pipeline: Decombinator V4 was used to annotate the V gene, J gene and CDR3 of the TCR sequences. Expanded TCRs were defined as changing significantly between any two time points under a Poisson model with p below 0.0001. Abundances of TCRs were expressed as counts per million after normalisation to the total number of TCRs sequenced in each sample. VDJdb, accessed on 1 November 2021, was searched for TCRs annotated for CMV, EBV and SARS-CoV-2, and TCRs annotated for more than one antigen were excluded. The public reads were reprocessed in TCRdb via fastp at Q25 and MiXCR, keeping in-frame beta chains. Rows are unified per CDR3 protein, each entry keeping the most common DNA and genes. TCRdb's processing, not the study's, gives the V and J calls here. For this sample the table gives 50,000 to 60,000 distinct CDR3 sequences, of which approximately 10% were detected only once. The ten largest clones take up around 20% of the sample.

This was a case-control study nested in a cohort of healthcare workers in London, UK, who had nasopharyngeal swab PCR tests and blood samples taken every week. Healthcare workers were enrolled in the week of the UK lockdown, from 23 to 31 March 2020, and were followed every week for up to roughly 16 weeks. To note about this clonotype: Its cognate antigen has yet to be identified. The record has no base qualities; no much larger clone is one base away.

The sample comprised whole blood. The TCR sequence derives from an adult who was a healthcare worker with PCR-confirmed SARS-CoV-2 infection or an uninfected control (not recorded which).

The CDR3 reads as follows: CASSVDRVQETQYF. The nucleotides are TGCGCCAGCAGCGTCGACAGGGTCCAAGAGACCCAGTACTTC. The chain links TRBV5-1 with TRBJ2-5, with TRBD1 matching 7 junction bases. According to the germline V gene, CDR1 reads SGHRS and CDR2 reads YFSETQ. Counted from cysteine to phenylalanine, this CDR3 has 14 amino acids. The only DNA kept is the CDR3, 42 bases in frame from the first base. Compared with germline, V lacks 4 bases and J lacks 1 base; bases without a gene match: 4.